This is a list of T cell receptor beta chains from one sample in a study of early T cells in non-severe SARS-CoV-2 infection. TCRdb re-derived calls from the 5' RACE reads in MiXCR, one entry per CDR3 protein. The sample yields 63,000 or so distinct CDR3 sequences, 12% seen once. Material: whole blood. The receptors here all came from an adult who was a healthcare worker with PCR-confirmed SARS-CoV-2 infection or an uninfected control (not recorded which). Each CDR3 is given with its conserved first and last residue. The D gene is left open where the match is weak. Clone size is stated in some rows and not others, as once, few, many or a class when expanded.

clone size: few
D gene: NA
J gene: TRBJ2-1
V gene: TRBV6-1
CDR3 length: 19
CDR3 DNA: TGTGCCAGCTGTAACCCTAGGGTGTTTGAGAGAAGCTCCTACAATGAGCAGTTCTTC
CDR3 protein: CASCNPRVFERSSYNEQFF

clone size: few
D gene: NA
J gene: TRBJ2-7
V gene: TRBV5-1
CDR3 length: 14
CDR3 DNA: TGCGCCAGCAGCTTTGTGGACCAGACCTACGAGCAGTACTTC
CDR3 protein: CASSFVDQTYEQYF

clone size: NA
D gene: NA
J gene: TRBJ2-1
V gene: TRBV29-1
CDR3 length: 16
CDR3 DNA: TGCAGCGTTGAAGATCGCAGGGGGGCATCCTACAATGAGCAGTTCTTC
CDR3 protein: CSVEDRRGASYNEQFF

clone size: many
D gene: TRBD1
J gene: TRBJ1-3
V gene: TRBV20-1
CDR3 length: 15
CDR3 DNA: TGCAGTGCGGAGACCGGGACAGGGGGGGAAAACACCATATATTTT
CDR3 protein: CSAETGTGGENTIYF

clone size: NA
D gene: NA
J gene: TRBJ2-1
V gene: TRBV5-3
CDR3 length: 10
CDR3 DNA: TGTGCCAGAAGAGAACGGGAGCAGTTCTTC
CDR3 protein: CARREREQFF

clone size: few
D gene: TRBD2
J gene: TRBJ2-1
V gene: TRBV20-1
CDR3 length: 16
CDR3 DNA: TGCAGTGCTAGAGATAGCGGGGGGGCAGACTACAATGAGCAGTTCTTC
CDR3 protein: CSARDSGGADYNEQFF

clone size: many
D gene: NA
J gene: TRBJ1-1
V gene: TRBV4-1
CDR3 length: 13
CDR3 DNA: TGCGCCAGCAGCCGGATGATGACAGTCGATGCTTTCTTT
CDR3 protein: CASSRMMTVDAFF

clone size: few
D gene: TRBD2
J gene: TRBJ2-1
V gene: TRBV2
CDR3 length: 17
CDR3 DNA: TGTGCCAGCAGGACTCTTAGCGGGAGAGGCCCCTACAATGAGCAGTTCTTC
CDR3 protein: CASRTLSGRGPYNEQFF

clone size: many
D gene: TRBD2
J gene: TRBJ2-5
V gene: TRBV11-2
CDR3 length: 15
CDR3 DNA: TGTGCCAGCAGCAATCCGGGACTAGGGAGGGAGACCCAGTACTTC
CDR3 protein: CASSNPGLGRETQYF

clone size: NA
D gene: NA
J gene: TRBJ1-3
V gene: TRBV4-3
CDR3 length: 15
CDR3 DNA: TGCGCCAGCAGCCAAGATTCACAGAAGACAAACACCATATATTTT
CDR3 protein: CASSQDSQKTNTIYF

clone size: many
D gene: NA
J gene: TRBJ2-7
V gene: TRBV4-2
CDR3 length: 14
CDR3 DNA: TGTGCCAGCAGCCAAGGAAGGGACCCCGACGAGCAGTACTTC
CDR3 protein: CASSQGRDPDEQYF

clone size: NA
D gene: NA
J gene: TRBJ2-4
V gene: TRBV24-1
CDR3 length: 18
CDR3 DNA: TGTGCCCCAGTATTCGTAGTGACGGGTGAGGGCACCAAAAACATTCAGTACTTC
CDR3 protein: CAPVFVVTGEGTKNIQYF

clone size: many
D gene: NA
J gene: TRBJ1-5
V gene: TRBV5-1
CDR3 length: 14
CDR3 DNA: TGCGCCAGCCGTTCAGGACCGAATAATCAGCCCCAGCATTTT
CDR3 protein: CASRSGPNNQPQHF

clone size: NA
D gene: NA
J gene: TRBJ1-6
V gene: TRBV4-3
CDR3 length: 13
CDR3 DNA: TGCGCCTCCAGTCGGGTAGTTAATCCACCCCTCCACTTT
CDR3 protein: CASSRVVNPPLHF

clone size: few
D gene: NA
J gene: TRBJ2-6
V gene: TRBV5-5
CDR3 length: 15
CDR3 DNA: TGTGCCAGCAGCTTACAGGGCCCTGGGGCCAACGTCCTGACTTTC
CDR3 protein: CASSLQGPGANVLTF

clone size: few
D gene: NA
J gene: TRBJ1-4
V gene: TRBV20-1
CDR3 length: 14
CDR3 DNA: TGCAGTGCTAGAGATCCAGGGCAAAATGAAAAACTGTTTTTT
CDR3 protein: CSARDPGQNEKLFF

clone size: many
D gene: TRBD2
J gene: TRBJ2-7
V gene: TRBV12-5
CDR3 length: 15
CDR3 DNA: TGTGCTAGTGGTTATGCTCTGGGACTAGGGTACGAGCAGTACTTC
CDR3 protein: CASGYALGLGYEQYF

clone size: many
D gene: TRBD1
J gene: TRBJ1-6
V gene: TRBV20-1
CDR3 length: 15
CDR3 DNA: TGCAGTGCTAGAGAGGGAGGGACAGGGAGTTCACCCCTCCACTTT
CDR3 protein: CSAREGGTGSSPLHF

clone size: NA
D gene: TRBD2
J gene: TRBJ2-3
V gene: TRBV5-1
CDR3 length: 14
CDR3 DNA: TGCGCCAGCAGCCGGACTAGACTCACAGATACGCAGTATTTT
CDR3 protein: CASSRTRLTDTQYF

clone size: few
D gene: TRBD1
J gene: TRBJ1-1
V gene: TRBV30
CDR3 length: 12
CDR3 DNA: TGTGCCTATCAGGGGGCGAACACTGAAGCTTTCTTT
CDR3 protein: CAYQGANTEAFF

clone size: few
D gene: NA
J gene: TRBJ2-5
V gene: TRBV7-2
CDR3 length: 13
CDR3 DNA: TGTGCCAGCGGCTCTGGGGGTAAAGAGACCCAGTACTTC
CDR3 protein: CASGSGGKETQYF

clone size: many
D gene: NA
J gene: TRBJ2-3
V gene: TRBV6-1
CDR3 length: 16
CDR3 DNA: TGTGCCAGCAGTGGAGGAAGGGACCCTAGCACAGATACGCAGTATTTT
CDR3 protein: CASSGGRDPSTDTQYF

clone size: many
D gene: NA
J gene: TRBJ2-1
V gene: TRBV11-1
CDR3 length: 15
CDR3 DNA: TGTGCCAGCAGCCGCAGACTCCCCGCCAAGAATGAGCAGTTCTTC
CDR3 protein: CASSRRLPAKNEQFF

clone size: NA
D gene: NA
J gene: TRBJ2-7
V gene: TRBV6-5
CDR3 length: 13
CDR3 DNA: TGTGCCAGCAGTTATGGCTGGGGTCGCGAGCAGTACTTC
CDR3 protein: CASSYGWGREQYF

clone size: few
D gene: NA
J gene: TRBJ1-4
V gene: TRBV6-1
CDR3 length: 15
CDR3 DNA: TGTGCCAGCAGTGAGACAGCAGCAACTAATGAAAAACTGTTTTTT
CDR3 protein: CASSETAATNEKLFF

clone size: many
D gene: NA
J gene: TRBJ2-1
V gene: TRBV5-1
CDR3 length: 15
CDR3 DNA: TGCGCCAGCGGCAGCTATTCAGGCGGGTACAATGAGCAGTTCTTC
CDR3 protein: CASGSYSGGYNEQFF

clone size: few
D gene: NA
J gene: TRBJ1-1
V gene: TRBV25-1
CDR3 length: 13
CDR3 DNA: TGTGCCAGCAGTTGGGGGAGGAACACTGAAGCTTTCTTT
CDR3 protein: CASSWGRNTEAFF

clone size: few
D gene: NA
J gene: TRBJ2-7
V gene: TRBV7-2
CDR3 length: 13
CDR3 DNA: TGTGCCAGCAGCTTTACCAGGTCCTACGAGCAGTACTTC
CDR3 protein: CASSFTRSYEQYF

clone size: NA
D gene: NA
J gene: TRBJ2-1
V gene: TRBV11-1
CDR3 length: 14
CDR3 DNA: TGTGCCAGCAGCTTAGATAGGGGGGCGAGGGAGCAGTTCTTC
CDR3 protein: CASSLDRGAREQFF

clone size: NA
D gene: TRBD1
J gene: TRBJ2-2
V gene: TRBV5-1
CDR3 length: 18
CDR3 DNA: TGCGCCAGCAGCTTGGCAGGGGGCCTAAGAGCGAACACCGGGGAGCTGTTTTTT
CDR3 protein: CASSLAGGLRANTGELFF

clone size: NA
D gene: TRBD2
J gene: TRBJ2-7
V gene: TRBV6-2/TRBV6-3
CDR3 length: 14
CDR3 DNA: TGTGCCAGCACCCTGCGGGGGACCCTCTACGAGCAGTACTTC
CDR3 protein: CASTLRGTLYEQYF

clone size: many
D gene: NA
J gene: TRBJ2-2
V gene: TRBV7-3
CDR3 length: 17
CDR3 DNA: NA
CDR3 protein: CASSFPNRGPPPGSCFF

clone size: NA
D gene: NA
J gene: TRBJ1-1
V gene: TRBV5-1
CDR3 length: 14
CDR3 DNA: TGCGCCAGCAGAATCCAAGATGAGGCCACTGAAGCTTTCTTT
CDR3 protein: CASRIQDEATEAFF

clone size: many
D gene: NA
J gene: TRBJ2-3
V gene: TRBV29-1
CDR3 length: 12
CDR3 DNA: TGCAGCGTTGACTCTGGCACAGATACGCAGTATTTT
CDR3 protein: CSVDSGTDTQYF

clone size: NA
D gene: NA
J gene: TRBJ2-7
V gene: TRBV11-3
CDR3 length: 15
CDR3 DNA: TGTGCCAGCAGCTTAGTTTCCGGGACGCCGGTCGAGCAGTACTTC
CDR3 protein: CASSLVSGTPVEQYF

clone size: many
D gene: NA
J gene: TRBJ1-6
V gene: TRBV5-1
CDR3 length: 15
CDR3 DNA: TGCGCCAGCAGCTTGTCCGGGCCCCAGGATTCACCCCTCCACTTT
CDR3 protein: CASSLSGPQDSPLHF

clone size: few
D gene: NA
J gene: TRBJ2-4
V gene: TRBV29-1
CDR3 length: 13
CDR3 DNA: TGCAGCGTTGATTTGGGGCGCGGGAACATTCAGTACTTC
CDR3 protein: CSVDLGRGNIQYF

clone size: NA
D gene: NA
J gene: TRBJ2-7
V gene: TRBV5-1
CDR3 length: 16
CDR3 DNA: TGCGCCAGCAGCTTTCTGGCCGGTCGAGATTACCTCGGGCAGTACTTC
CDR3 protein: CASSFLAGRDYLGQYF

clone size: many
D gene: TRBD1
J gene: TRBJ1-4
V gene: TRBV4-1
CDR3 length: 15
CDR3 DNA: TGCGCCAGCAGCCACCGGACAGGGACTAATGAAAAACTGTTTTTT
CDR3 protein: CASSHRTGTNEKLFF

clone size: many
D gene: NA
J gene: TRBJ2-1
V gene: TRBV29-1
CDR3 length: 13
CDR3 DNA: TGCAGCGTTCGGGGAGCCACCTACAATGAGCAGTTCTTC
CDR3 protein: CSVRGATYNEQFF